This record looks at one TCR beta chain sequence and its context. The antigen remains unidentified. Some clones are missing from TCRdb's copy, which holds only in-frame ones; the method was immunoSEQ multiplex PCR. This table has millions of clones, about 94% appearing once. These data come from a study of shared clonotypes between healthy human individuals. Overall study: A couple of women and three men aged 18 to 49 served as donors.

Terminally differentiated effector memory CD45RA+ cells were excluded from the naive CD8 cells, which were CD45RO-negative and positively selected for CCR7. Findings of the study overall: Non-shared clonotypes showed lower generation probabilities than clonotypes common to all four donors.

This receptor was obtained from a man between 18 and 35 years old in good health. The sequenced sample consisted of naive CD8+ T cells sorted from blood.

CDR3 DNA sequence: TGTGCCAGCAATGGACAGCGTAATGAAAAACTGTTTTTT. Its translation is CASNGQRNEKLFF. The gene calls are TRBV5-6 and TRBJ1-4; possibly TRBD1 for D (6 bases). Trimming removed 6 bases at V and 4 bases at J, with 10 bases between. This CDR3 region has 13 residues. CDR1 is SGHDT and CDR2 is YYEEEE in the germline V gene.